Listed here are 10 T cell receptor beta chains from one sample, sequenced in a study of T cells in localized non-small cell lung cancer. Sequenced by immunoSEQ multiplex PCR; TCRdb stores in-frame clones only, minus some. The table lists about 64,000 clones, around 81% of them singletons. The sequences come from PBMCs, collected before any cancer treatment. These receptors all stem from a man aged 40-75 years with stage II lung adenocarcinoma.

This rearrangement joins TRBV19 to TRBJ1-5; 7 nucleotides agree with TRBD1. This CDR3 has 15 amino acids. The J segment lost 3 bases and the V segment lost 6 bases, leaving 8 bases of the junction unmatched. CDR1 LNHDA and CDR2 SQIVND come from the germline V gene (reference sequence). The CDR3 reads CASSLFDRVNQPQHF. The CDR3, as DNA: TGTGCCAGTAGCCTATTTGACAGGGTCAATCAGCCCCAGCATTTT.

The rearrangement uses TRBV4-1 and TRBJ2-4; 15 bases are shared with TRBD2. Per germline, CDR1 MGHRA and CDR2 YSYEKL. The CDR3 loop spans 19 amino acids. V trimming: 4 bases; J trimming: 0 bases; junction bases outside the gene matches: 7. CDR3 nucleotides: TGCGCCAGCAGCCCCGGACTAGCGGGAGGGCCGGGAGCCAAAAACATTCAGTACTTC. Its protein is CASSPGLAGGPGAKNIQYF.

The sample holds a few counts of this clone. The chain links TRBV7-2 to TRBJ1-2; TRBD1 matches at 9 bases. V dropped 1 base and J dropped 4; count of bases not matched to a gene: 7. This CDR3 spans 16 amino acids. CDR1 is SGHTA and CDR2 is FQGNSA in the germline V gene. CDR3 coding DNA: TGTGCCAGCAGCTTAGGGGGACAGGGAATTGTCTATGGCTACACCTTC. Translated: CASSLGGQGIVYGYTF.

This chain links TRBV7-8 with TRBJ1-1; D remains ambiguous. Deletions cut 1 base from V and 6 bases from J, with 9 bases between. CDR1 is SGHVS, CDR2 FQNEAQ, per germline. This CDR3 has 13 amino acids. CDR3 DNA sequence: TGTGCCAGCAGCTTAGAGTTCACTCCTGAAGCTTTCTTT. Residues: CASSLEFTPEAFF.

This chain links TRBV11-2 with TRBJ1-2; D is perhaps TRBD1 (6 bases). V lost 0 bases and J 4 bases, leaving 15 bases between the germline ends. Per the germline V gene, CDR1 is SGHAT and CDR2 is FQNNGV. The CDR3 has 16 residues. The CDR3 coding sequence is TGTGCCAGCAGCTTAGATCAAGCAGGGGCCACCTATGGCTACACCTTC. It is translated as CASSLDQAGATYGYTF.

The chain has TRBV19 and TRBJ2-1, with 7 bases matching TRBD2. Germline values: CDR1 LNHDA, CDR2 SQIVND (reference sequence). This CDR3 region has 17 residues. With 1 base clipped from V and 6 bases from J, the junction kept 12 bases outside the gene matches. The CDR3 DNA is TGTGCCAGTAGTATAGGGGGAGGGCCGTCGAGGGTCAATGAGCAGTTCTTC. This encodes CASSIGGGPSRVNEQFF.

The rearrangement links TRBV6-6 to TRBJ2-7, with 10 bases that match TRBD2. The CDR3 spans 14 residues. Germline-derived CDR1 and CDR2 are MNHNY and SVGAGI (reference sequence). V gave up 9 bases and J gave up 0 bases; unmatched junction bases: 5. CDR3 sequence: CASRTSGSSYEQYF. The CDR3 bases are TGTGCCAGTAGGACTAGCGGCAGCTCCTACGAGCAGTACTTC.

The chain carries TRBV19 and TRBJ2-2, with D unresolved. CDR1 LNHDA and CDR2 SQIVND come from the germline V gene (reference sequence). The CDR3 has 15 amino acids. V lost 6 bases, J lost 4 bases, and 15 bases lay in between. Here the CDR3 reads CASSPRTGSTGELFF. DNA of the CDR3: TGTGCCAGTAGCCCGCGGACCGGTAGCACCGGGGAGCTGTTTTTT.

The count of this clone is one. The chain employs TRBV29-1 and TRBJ1-1, with D unclear. This CDR3 region has 14 residues. V shed 3 bases and J shed 0 bases, with 11 bases lying between them. In germline, CDR1 is SQVTM, CDR2 ANQGSEA. CDR3 DNA: TGCAGCGTTGAGGAGTGGCATCTGAACACTGAAGCTTTCTTT. As protein: CSVEEWHLNTEAFF.

This clone has more than one count but fewer than ten. The V call is TRBV9, the J call TRBJ1-1; no firm D call. The germline V gene encodes CDR1 SGDLS and CDR2 YYNGEE. The V gene lost 0 bases and the J gene lost 7 bases, with 7 bases spanning the gap. The CDR3 spans 12 residues. DNA for the CDR3: TGTGCCAGCAGCGTAGACGGTTTTGAAGCTTTCTTT. Protein sequence: CASSVDGFEAFF.